The clone carrying this T cell receptor beta chain has more than one count but fewer than ten. Its antigen is unidentified. The data originate from a study of shared clonotypes between healthy human individuals. Regarding the study as a whole: Specimens sampled were limited to blood, with tissue repertoires likely differing.

CD4+ cell separation produced CD45RA+ naive and CD45RA-negative memory subsets. The CDR3 is 13 residues long. Germline V gives CDR1 LNHNV, CDR2 YYDKDF (reference sequence). Deletions cut 1 base from V and 5 bases from J, with 8 bases between. Sorted-subset replicate PCR reactions were performed with about 210 ng DNA, corresponding to some 32,000 T cell genomes. Profiling relied on immunoSEQ multiplex PCR, and the TCRdb table lists in-frame clones only, not all of them. The sample lists about 770,000 clones, roughly 72% occurring once. This clonotype originated in a woman in her twenties or thirties in good health. This chain uses TRBV15 with TRBJ1-1, with D possibly TRBD1 on 5 matching bases. Input material: memory CD4+ T cells sorted from blood. Described subset: CD45RA-negative fraction. CDR3 region: CATSRVGRTEAFF. DNA of the CDR3: TGTGCCACCAGCAGAGTGGGGCGGACTGAAGCTTTCTTT.